This TCR beta chain was sequenced during a study of radiation and T cells in renal cell carcinoma. Study summary: Nephrectomy followed 15 Gy stereotactic body radiation by 4 weeks. Whole-study findings and limits: In blood, top tumor clones expanded by 2 weeks, shrinking by 4.

Remarks on this clone: Its matching antigen is unknown.

Clones were read by immunoSEQ multiplex PCR, and TCRdb kept only the in-frame ones, dropping some. The table has roughly 120,000 clones, over 75% seen once. V shed 7 bases and J 0 bases; nucleotides not matched to a gene: 8. Germline assignment: CDR1 MGHRA and CDR2 YSYEKL. This CDR3 is 17 amino acids long. The time point is: blood 2 weeks post-SBRT. This sample's treatment: 15 Gy SBRT to primary tumor, nephrectomy 4 weeks later. After SBRT, blood was collected at 2 and 4 weeks, plus baseline. This renal cell carcinoma was of the clear cell type. The source is a woman aged 60 to 75 with renal cell carcinoma. The gene calls are TRBV4-1 and TRBJ1-6; 8 bases fit TRBD1. This specimen consisted of blood, obtained from a patient whose treatment included radiotherapy and nephrectomy. The CDR3 loop reads CASKQQGDGSYNSPLHF. The CDR3 coding sequence is TGCGCCAGCAAACAACAGGGGGATGGCTCCTATAATTCACCCCTCCACTTT.